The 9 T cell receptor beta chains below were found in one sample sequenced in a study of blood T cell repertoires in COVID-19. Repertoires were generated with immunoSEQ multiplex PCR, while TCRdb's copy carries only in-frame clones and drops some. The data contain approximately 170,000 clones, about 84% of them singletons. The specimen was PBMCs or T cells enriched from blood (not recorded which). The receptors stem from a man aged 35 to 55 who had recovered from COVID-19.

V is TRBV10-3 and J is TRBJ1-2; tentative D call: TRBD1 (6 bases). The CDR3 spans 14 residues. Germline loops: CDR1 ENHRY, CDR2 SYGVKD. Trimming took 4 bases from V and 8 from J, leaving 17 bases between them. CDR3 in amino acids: CAISGGQGIGGYTF. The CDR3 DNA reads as TGTGCCATCAGTGGGGGGCAGGGAATAGGCGGCTACACCTTC.

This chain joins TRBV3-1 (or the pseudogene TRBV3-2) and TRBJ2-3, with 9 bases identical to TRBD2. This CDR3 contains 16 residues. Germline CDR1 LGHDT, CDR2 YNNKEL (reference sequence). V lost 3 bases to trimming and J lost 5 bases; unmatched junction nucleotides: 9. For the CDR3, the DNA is TGTGCCAGCAGCCACGTGGCGGGGGGGCGGGTAGATACGCAGTATTTT. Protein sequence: CASSHVAGGRVDTQYF.

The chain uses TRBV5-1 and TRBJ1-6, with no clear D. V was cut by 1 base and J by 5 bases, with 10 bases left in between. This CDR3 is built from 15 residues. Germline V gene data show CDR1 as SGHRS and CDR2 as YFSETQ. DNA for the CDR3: TGCGCCAGCAGCTTGTCCAGGCGACATAATTCACCCCTCCACTTT. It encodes CASSLSRRHNSPLHF.

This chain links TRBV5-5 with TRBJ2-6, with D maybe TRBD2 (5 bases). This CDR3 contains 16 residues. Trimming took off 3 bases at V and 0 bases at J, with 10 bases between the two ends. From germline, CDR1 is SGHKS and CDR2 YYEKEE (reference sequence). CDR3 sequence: CASSSLAFSGANVLTF. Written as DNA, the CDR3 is TGTGCCAGCAGCTCCCTAGCTTTCTCTGGGGCCAACGTCCTGACTTTC.

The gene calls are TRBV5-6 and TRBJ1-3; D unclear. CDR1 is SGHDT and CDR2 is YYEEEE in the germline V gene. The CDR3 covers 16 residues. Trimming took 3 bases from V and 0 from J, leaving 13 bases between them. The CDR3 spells CASSSIPSGSGNTIYF. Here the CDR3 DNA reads TGTGCCAGCAGCTCTATCCCATCCGGCTCTGGAAACACCATATATTTT. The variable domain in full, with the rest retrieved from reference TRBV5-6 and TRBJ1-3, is DAGVTQSPTHLIKTRGQQVTLRCSPKSGHDTVSWYQQALGQGPQFIFQYYEEEERQRGNFPDRFSGHQFPNYSSELNVNALLLGDSALYLCASSSIPSGSGNTIYFGEGSWLTVV.

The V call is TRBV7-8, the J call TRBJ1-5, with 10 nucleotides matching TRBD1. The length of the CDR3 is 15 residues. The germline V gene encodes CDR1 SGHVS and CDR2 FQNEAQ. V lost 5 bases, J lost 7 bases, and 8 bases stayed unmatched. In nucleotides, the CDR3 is TGTGCCAGCAGCATGGAGACAGGGGGCAGGCAGCCCCAGCATTTT. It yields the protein CASSMETGGRQPQHF.

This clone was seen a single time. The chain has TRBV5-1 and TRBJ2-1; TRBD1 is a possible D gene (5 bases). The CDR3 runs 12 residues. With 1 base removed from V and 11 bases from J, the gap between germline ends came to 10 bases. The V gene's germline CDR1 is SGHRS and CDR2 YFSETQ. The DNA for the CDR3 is TGCGCCAGCAGCTTGAATAGGGGTCAGCAGTTCTTC. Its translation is CASSLNRGQQFF.

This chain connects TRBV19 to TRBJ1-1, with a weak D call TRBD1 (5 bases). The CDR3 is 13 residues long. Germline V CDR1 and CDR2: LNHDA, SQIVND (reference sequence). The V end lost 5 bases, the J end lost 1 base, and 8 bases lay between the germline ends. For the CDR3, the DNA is TGTGCCAGTAGTCCGGACACGAACACTGAAGCTTTCTTT. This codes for CASSPDTNTEAFF.

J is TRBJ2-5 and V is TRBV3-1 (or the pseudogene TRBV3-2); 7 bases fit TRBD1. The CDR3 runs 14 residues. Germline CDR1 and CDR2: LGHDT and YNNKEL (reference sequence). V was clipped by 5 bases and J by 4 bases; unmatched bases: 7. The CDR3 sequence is CASSLQGRGETQYF. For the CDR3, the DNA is TGTGCCAGCAGCTTACAGGGGCGAGGAGAGACCCAGTACTTC.